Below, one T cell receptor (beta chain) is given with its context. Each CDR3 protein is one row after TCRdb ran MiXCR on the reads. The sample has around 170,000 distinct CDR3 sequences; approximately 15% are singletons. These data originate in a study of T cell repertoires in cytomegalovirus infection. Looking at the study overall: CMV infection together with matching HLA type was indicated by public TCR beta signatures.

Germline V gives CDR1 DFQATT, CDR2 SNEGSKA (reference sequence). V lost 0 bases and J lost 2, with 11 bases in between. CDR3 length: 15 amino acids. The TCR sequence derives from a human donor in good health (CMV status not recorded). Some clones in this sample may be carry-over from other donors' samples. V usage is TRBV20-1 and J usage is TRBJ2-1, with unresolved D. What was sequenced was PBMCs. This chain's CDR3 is CSARDETKPYNEQFF. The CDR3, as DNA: TGCAGTGCTAGAGATGAGACCAAGCCCTACAATGAGCAGTTCTTC.